This passage covers 29 T cell receptor beta chains from one sample sequenced in a study of T-cell memory formation after mild COVID-19. From the 5' RACE reads, TCRdb called clonotypes with MiXCR, one entry per CDR3 protein. The data show 300,000 to 350,000 distinct CDR3 sequences, over 10% seen once. What was sequenced was PBMCs or a T cell subset sorted from them (not recorded which). These receptors came from a man aged 18 to 30 who had mild COVID-19 (a few samples of this study predate the infection). Cell type and time point are not known.

This clonotype was seen only a few times. The rearrangement joins TRBV9 to TRBJ2-5, with 7 nucleotides matching TRBD2. The junction had 4 bases not matched to a gene; V was cut back by 0 bases and J by 5 bases. Germline-derived CDR1 and CDR2 are SGDLS and YYNGEE. The CDR3 loop spans 14 amino acids. The CDR3 DNA is TGTGCCAGCAGCGTAGCGGGGGGTTTGGAGACCCAGTACTTC. Its protein product is CASSVAGGLETQYF.

This chain joins TRBV5-1 and TRBJ2-3; TRBD2 matches 7 bases. V trimming: 9 bases; J trimming: 7 bases; junction bases outside the gene matches: 14. The CDR3 is 14 amino acids. The germline gives CDR1 SGHRS, CDR2 YFSETQ. The CDR3 DNA sequence: TGCGCCACCGGCCCGGGCGGGGGTTGGAATACGCAGTATTTT. Translation gives CATGPGGGWNTQYF.

This rearrangement joins TRBV28 to TRBJ1-5; 7 bases are a match to TRBD1. Germline V gene data show CDR1 as MDHEN and CDR2 as SYDVKM. Trimming took 6 bases from V and 4 from J; bases not matched to a gene: 9. The CDR3 has 15 residues. This CDR3 is CASSAGAGGNQPQHF. CDR3 in DNA: TGTGCCAGCAGCGCAGGGGCAGGGGGTAATCAGCCCCAGCATTTT. The complete variable domain, with remaining parts taken from reference TRBV28 and TRBJ1-5, reads DVKVTQSSRYLVKRTGEKVFLECVQDMDHENMFWYRQDPGLGLRLIYFSYDVKMKEKGDIPEGYSVSREKKERFSLILESASTNQTSMYLCASSAGAGGNQPQHFGDGTRLSIL.

Ten or more counts support this clonotype. The chain recombines TRBV18 with TRBJ2-7; D remains ambiguous. V dropped 3 bases and J dropped 3 bases, with 9 bases sitting between them. The CDR3 is 13 residues long. Germline CDR1 is KGHSH and CDR2 is LQKENI. The CDR3 sequence: CASSPQENYEQYF. The CDR3 bases are TGTGCCAGCTCACCCCAGGAAAACTACGAGCAGTACTTC.

This clonotype has ten or more counts. The J gene is TRBJ2-5, the V gene TRBV6-1; possibly TRBD2 for D (5 bases). The V end was cut by 4 bases, the J end by 2 bases, with 11 bases between. The CDR3 has 14 amino acids. Looked up from germline, CDR1 is MNHNS and CDR2 is SASEGT. The CDR3: CASSGTGVQETQYF. DNA of the CDR3: TGTGCCAGCAGTGGAACCGGGGTACAAGAGACCCAGTACTTC.

Ten or more counts support this clonotype. The V gene is TRBV12-3 or TRBV12-4, the J gene TRBJ1-4; 8 nucleotides align to TRBD1. There are 14 residues in the CDR3. Trimming removed 7 bases from V and 7 bases from J; junction bases left unmatched: 8. The CDR3: CASTRQGAREKLFF. For the CDR3, the DNA is TGTGCCAGCACGCGCCAGGGGGCTCGTGAAAAACTGTTTTTT.

This clonotype was recorded a few times. The chain has TRBV7-2 and TRBJ2-7; 15 bases match TRBD2. CDR1 is SGHTA, CDR2 FQGNSA, per germline. Unmatched junction bases numbered 9, after V lost 5 bases and J lost 7 bases. This CDR3 has 16 residues. The CDR3 DNA follows: TGTGCCAGCAGCCCGGGGACTAGCGGGGGGCGAGGGGAGCAGTACTTC. Translating it yields CASSPGTSGGRGEQYF. Full variable domain (outside the CDR3, taken from reference TRBV7-2 and TRBJ2-7): GAGVSQSPSNKVTEKGKDVELRCDPISGHTALYWYRQSLGQGLEFLIYFQGNSAPDKSGLPSDRFSAERTGGSVSTLTIQRTQQEDSAVYLCASSPGTSGGRGEQYFGPGTRLTVT.

This clonotype was detected a few times. J is TRBJ1-1 and V is TRBV5-1, with D possibly TRBD1 on 6 matching bases. CDR1 is SGHRS, CDR2 YFSETQ, per germline. Trimming stripped 1 base from V and 5 bases from J, with 15 bases between. CDR3 length: 15 amino acids. The CDR3 DNA follows: TGCGCCAGCAGCTTGATAGGCAGGGGAGGGACTGAAGCTTTCTTT. It codes for CASSLIGRGGTEAFF.

This clonotype has a handful of counts. The chain employs TRBV5-1 and TRBJ2-2; D is possibly TRBD2 (6 bases). V lost 1 base and J lost 3, with 10 bases in between. Germline V CDR1 and CDR2: SGHRS, YFSETQ. CDR3 size: 15 residues. CDR3 in amino acids: CASSLKASDTGELFF. For the CDR3, the DNA is TGCGCCAGCAGCTTGAAGGCTAGCGACACCGGGGAGCTGTTTTTT.

The CDR3: CSARDSVRPYEQYF. The CDR3 DNA follows: TGCAGTGCTAGAGATTCAGTAAGGCCCTACGAGCAGTACTTC. J is TRBJ2-7 and V is TRBV20-1; D remains unclear. V was cut by 0 bases and J by 2 bases, with 11 bases left in between. The CDR3 runs to 14 residues. Germline V CDR1 and CDR2: DFQATT, SNEGSKA (reference sequence).

The chain couples TRBV15 to TRBJ2-7; possibly TRBD2 for D (6 bases). V was pared by 0 bases and J by 6 bases, with 9 bases between. CDR1 is LNHNV, CDR2 YYDKDF, per germline (reference sequence). The CDR3 has 13 amino acids. For the CDR3, the DNA is TGTGCCACCAGCAGAGATGGGAGGACCGAGCAGTACTTC. This gives the protein CATSRDGRTEQYF. Together with reference TRBV15 and TRBJ2-7, the CDR3 gives the full variable domain: DAMVIQNPRYQVTQFGKPVTLSCSQTLNHNVMYWYQQKSSQAPKLLFHYYDKDFNNEADTPDNFQSRRPNTSFCFLDIRSPGLGDTAMYLCATSRDGRTEQYFGPGTRLTVT.

The table lists this clonotype with a few counts. V and J are TRBV15 and TRBJ1-6; 9 nucleotides line up with TRBD1. CDR3 length: 15 residues. With V trimmed by 6 bases and J by 10 bases, 10 bases remained unmatched. CDR1 and CDR2 from the germline V gene are LNHNV and YYDKDF (reference sequence). The CDR3 reads CATRRARDRASPLHF. The CDR3 DNA sequence: TGTGCCACCAGACGAGCCCGGGACAGGGCCTCACCCCTCCACTTT. The full variable domain, its missing parts supplied by reference TRBV15 and TRBJ1-6, is DAMVIQNPRYQVTQFGKPVTLSCSQTLNHNVMYWYQQKSSQAPKLLFHYYDKDFNNEADTPDNFQSRRPNTSFCFLDIRSPGLGDTAMYLCATRRARDRASPLHFGNGTRLTVT.

This clonotype was found many times. The rearrangement uses TRBV20-1 and TRBJ1-1; D is possibly TRBD1 (6 bases). V dropped 6 bases and J dropped 0 bases, with 17 bases sitting between them. CDR3 length: 15 residues. Looked up from germline, CDR1 is DFQATT and CDR2 is SNEGSKA (reference sequence). The CDR3, as DNA: TGCAGTGCAAAGCCCGGGGGCCGCATGAACACTGAAGCTTTCTTT. This gives the protein CSAKPGGRMNTEAFF.

Ten or more counts support this clonotype. The chain employs TRBV18 and TRBJ1-5; D perhaps matches TRBD1 (6 bases). Between the trimmed V and J ends, which lost 3 bases and 5 bases, there was a span of 14 bases. Per germline, CDR1 KGHSH and CDR2 LQKENI. The CDR3 is 15 residues long. The CDR3 DNA sequence: TGTGCCAGCTCACCTCCAGGGGCGGTTGATCAGCCCCAGCATTTT. As protein: CASSPPGAVDQPQHF.

The V call is TRBV6-1, the J call TRBJ2-1; 12 bases line up with TRBD2. CDR1 MNHNS and CDR2 SASEGT come from the germline V gene. The CDR3 length is 15 residues. Trimming took 5 bases from V and 9 from J; bases not matched to a gene: 8. The CDR3, as DNA: TGTGCCAGCAGTCCCCTAGCGGGGGGGACTAGTGAGCAGTTCTTC. This gives the protein CASSPLAGGTSEQFF.

This clonotype has just a few counts. The chain carries TRBV28 and TRBJ1-6; tentative D call: TRBD1 (5 bases). CDR3 length: 13 amino acids. Germline V gene data show CDR1 as MDHEN and CDR2 as SYDVKM. V dropped 6 bases and J dropped 10 bases, with 13 bases sitting between them. The CDR3 nucleotides read TGTGCCAGCAGACTCAGGGCAAGCTCACCCCTCCACTTT. Its protein is CASRLRASSPLHF.

The V call is TRBV24-1, the J call TRBJ2-7; 14 bases fit TRBD2. This CDR3 has 18 amino acids. CDR1 KGHDR and CDR2 SFDVKD come from the germline V gene. Unmatched junction bases numbered 8, after V lost 5 bases and J lost 0 bases. The CDR3: CATSGVGLAGDFSYEQYV. The DNA for the CDR3 is TGTGCCACCAGTGGAGTGGGACTAGCGGGGGATTTCTCCTACGAGCAGTACGTC.

This chain uses TRBV7-2 with TRBJ1-2; D is undetermined. Between the trimmed V and J ends, which lost 5 bases and 8 bases, there was a span of 18 bases. The CDR3 has 14 amino acids. Germline V gene sequence: CDR1 SGHTA, CDR2 FQGNSA. The CDR3 here is CASSPVPVVRGYTF. CDR3 bases: TGTGCCAGCAGCCCAGTCCCAGTCGTTAGGGGCTACACCTTC. Variable domain in full (rest from reference TRBV7-2 and TRBJ1-2): GAGVSQSPSNKVTEKGKDVELRCDPISGHTALYWYRQSLGQGLEFLIYFQGNSAPDKSGLPSDRFSAERTGGSVSTLTIQRTQQEDSAVYLCASSPVPVVRGYTFGSGTRLTVV.

This clonotype was seen a single time. The chain couples TRBV13 to TRBJ2-3; D perhaps matches TRBD1 (5 bases). The germline CDR1 and CDR2 sequences are PRHDT and FYEKMQ (reference sequence). Trimming took off 5 bases at V and 2 bases at J, with 11 bases between the two ends. This CDR3 has 14 residues. For the CDR3, the DNA is TGTGCCAGCAGCCACCCAGGGTACACAGATACGCAGTATTTT. Protein: CASSHPGYTDTQYF.

In the case of this clonotype: The germline gene is not matched at one end of the junction; a read error may be the cause. The rearrangement joins TRBV7-9 to TRBJ1-3; the match to TRBD1 covers 9 bases. Germline CDR1 is SEHNR and CDR2 is FQNEAQ (reference sequence). This CDR3 comprises 15 residues. The CDR3 loop is CASNLQGAGGNTIYF. The CDR3, as DNA: TGTGCCAGCAACTTACAGGGGGCAGGTGGAAACACCATATATTTT. The full variable domain, in which reference TRBV7-9 and TRBJ1-3 provide the parts outside the CDR3, is DTGVSQNPRHKITKRGQNVTFRCDPISEHNRLYWYRQTLGQGPEFLTYFQNEAQLEKSRLLSDRFSAERPKGSFSTLEIQRTEQGDSAMYLCASNLQGAGGNTIYFGEGSWLTVV.

This clonotype was picked up a small number of times. The V gene is TRBV28, the J gene TRBJ2-2, with 11 positions matching TRBD1. This CDR3 has 16 amino acids. The V segment lost 3 bases and the J segment 4 bases; nucleotides outside the gene matches: 4. Germline V lookup: CDR1 MDHEN, CDR2 SYDVKM. The CDR3 sequence is CASSFRTGGFTGELFF. CDR3 nucleotide sequence: TGTGCCAGCAGTTTCCGGACAGGGGGCTTCACCGGGGAGCTGTTTTTT.

In its sample, this clonotype was seen many times. J is TRBJ1-2 and V is TRBV10-3; the D is unclear. The germline gives CDR1 ENHRY, CDR2 SYGVKD. CDR3 length: 13 amino acids. Trimming removed 4 bases from V and 4 bases from J, with 10 bases in between. CDR3 residues: CAISVGGSYGYTF. The CDR3 nucleotides read TGTGCCATCAGTGTGGGTGGTAGCTATGGCTACACCTTC.

V is TRBV10-3 and J is TRBJ2-1; D tentatively fits TRBD1 or TRBD2 (5 bases each). V lost 6 bases and J lost 9, with 12 bases in between. Looked up from germline, CDR1 is ENHRY and CDR2 is SYGVKD. The CDR3 is made up of 12 amino acids. The CDR3 coding sequence is TGTGCCATCAGGGGGACGGCGCCTGAGCAGTTCTTC. The encoded protein is CAIRGTAPEQFF.

V and J are TRBV4-1 and TRBJ2-1; D not resolved. The CDR3 contains 16 residues. Looked up from germline, CDR1 is MGHRA and CDR2 is YSYEKL. Trimming shortened V by 6 bases and J by 2 bases, and 17 bases separated the two germline ends. The CDR3 protein is CASSPRVASAYNEQFF. The DNA for the CDR3 is TGCGCCAGCAGTCCAAGAGTAGCTTCGGCCTACAATGAGCAGTTCTTC.

J is TRBJ1-2 and V is TRBV7-9; TRBD1 is a possible D gene (6 bases). The V end was cut by 1 base, the J end by 14 bases, with 20 bases between. Germline V gives CDR1 SEHNR, CDR2 FQNEAQ (reference sequence). The CDR3 extends over 14 amino acids. The CDR3 region has the DNA TGTGCCAGCAGCTTAGATCTCAAGGGACACTCTTGGACCTTC. This gives the protein CASSLDLKGHSWTF.

This clonotype was detected ten times or more. The chain uses TRBV5-1 and TRBJ2-7; D is unclear. CDR1 and CDR2 (germline): SGHRS, YFSETQ. V was trimmed by 3 bases and J by 3 bases, leaving 13 bases between them. This CDR3 comprises 14 residues. The CDR3 loop reads CASSSSVGSYEQYF. The CDR3 coding sequence is TGCGCCAGCAGCTCGTCGGTGGGTAGCTACGAGCAGTACTTC.

The rearrangement links TRBV20-1 to TRBJ1-1; D perhaps matches TRBD1 (6 bases). The germline V gene has CDR1 DFQATT and CDR2 SNEGSKA (reference sequence). Trimming left V 3 bases short and J 6 bases short, with 11 bases between. This CDR3 region has 12 residues. This chain's CDR3 is CSASLGAAEAFF. Written as DNA, the CDR3 is TGCAGTGCTAGTTTGGGGGCGGCTGAAGCTTTCTTT.

This clonotype was detected only a few times. V gene TRBV20-1 combines with J gene TRBJ1-5, with 8 bases aligning to TRBD1. The CDR3 is 14 amino acids. V shed 0 bases, J shed 8 bases, and the junction held 6 bases outside the gene matches. Germline-derived CDR1 and CDR2 are DFQATT and SNEGSKA (reference sequence). The CDR3 DNA reads as TGCAGTGCTAGAGATAACAGGGGGGGGGAGCCCCAGCATTTT. Translation: CSARDNRGGEPQHF.

This clonotype has at least ten counts. The gene calls are TRBV20-1 and TRBJ2-5; D is uncertain. Germline lookup yields CDR1 DFQATT and CDR2 SNEGSKA (reference sequence). This CDR3 has 14 residues. V lost 3 bases and J 1 base, leaving 12 bases between the germline ends. As DNA, the CDR3 is TGCAGTGCTAGTCTTCGGATAGCCCAAGAGACCCAGTACTTC. It specifies CSASLRIAQETQYF.